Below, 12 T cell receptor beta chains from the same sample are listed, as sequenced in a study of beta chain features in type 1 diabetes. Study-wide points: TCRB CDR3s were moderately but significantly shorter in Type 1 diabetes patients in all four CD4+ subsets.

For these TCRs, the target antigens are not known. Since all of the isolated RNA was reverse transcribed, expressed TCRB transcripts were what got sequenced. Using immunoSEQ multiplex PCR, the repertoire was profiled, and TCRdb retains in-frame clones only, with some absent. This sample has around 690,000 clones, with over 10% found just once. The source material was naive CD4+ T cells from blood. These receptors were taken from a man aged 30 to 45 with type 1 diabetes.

CDR3 nucleotides: TGTGCCAGCAGCTTAGTCCAGGGGAGCTCCTACGAGCAGTACTTC. Translated: CASSLVQGSSYEQYF. The genes are TRBV7-2 and TRBJ2-7; TRBD1 might be the D (6 bases). Germline CDR1 SGHTA, CDR2 FQGNSA. The CDR3 has 15 residues. With 1 base removed from V and 0 bases from J, the gap between germline ends came to 10 bases. Variable domain in full (rest from reference TRBV7-2 and TRBJ2-7): GAGVSQSPSNKVTEKGKDVELRCDPISGHTALYWYRQSLGQGLEFLIYFQGNSAPDKSGLPSDRFSAERTGGSVSTLTIQRTQQEDSAVYLCASSLVQGSSYEQYFGPGTRLTVT.

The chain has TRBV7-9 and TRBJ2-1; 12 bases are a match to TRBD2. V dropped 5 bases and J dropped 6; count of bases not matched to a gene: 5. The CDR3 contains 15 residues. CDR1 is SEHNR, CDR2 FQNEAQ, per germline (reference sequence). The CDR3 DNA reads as TGTGCCAGCAGCAAACTAGCGGGGGGCCTCAATGAGCAGTTCTTC. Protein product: CASSKLAGGLNEQFF.

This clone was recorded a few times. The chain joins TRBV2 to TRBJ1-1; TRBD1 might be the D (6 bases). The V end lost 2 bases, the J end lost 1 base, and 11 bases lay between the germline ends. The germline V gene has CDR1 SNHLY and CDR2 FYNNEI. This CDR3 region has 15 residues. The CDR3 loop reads CASSETGYSNTEAFF. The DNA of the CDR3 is TGTGCCAGCAGTGAAACAGGGTATTCGAACACTGAAGCTTTCTTT.

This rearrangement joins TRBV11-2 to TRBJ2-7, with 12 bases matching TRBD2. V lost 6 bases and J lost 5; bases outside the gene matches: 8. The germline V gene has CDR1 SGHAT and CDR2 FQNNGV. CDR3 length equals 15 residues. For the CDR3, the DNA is TGTGCCAGCAGTTCGCAACTAGCGGGGGGCGACGAGCAGTACTTC. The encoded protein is CASSSQLAGGDEQYF. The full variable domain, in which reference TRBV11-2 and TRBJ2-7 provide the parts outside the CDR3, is EAGVAQSPRYKIIEKRQSVAFWCNPISGHATLYWYQQILGQGPKLLIQFQNNGVVDDSQLPKDRFSAERLKGVDSTLKIQPAKLEDSAVYLCASSSQLAGGDEQYFGPGTRLTVT.

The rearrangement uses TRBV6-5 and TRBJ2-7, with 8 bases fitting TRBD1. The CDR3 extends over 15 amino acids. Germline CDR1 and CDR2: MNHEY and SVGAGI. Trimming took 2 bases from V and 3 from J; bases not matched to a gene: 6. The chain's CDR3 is CASSYDRGDFYEQYF. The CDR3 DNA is TGTGCCAGCAGTTACGACAGGGGAGACTTCTACGAGCAGTACTTC.

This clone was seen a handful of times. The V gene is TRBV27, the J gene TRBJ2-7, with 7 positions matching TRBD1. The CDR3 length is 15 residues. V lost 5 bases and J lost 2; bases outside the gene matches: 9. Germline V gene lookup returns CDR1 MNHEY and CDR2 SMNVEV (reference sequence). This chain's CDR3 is CASSVRTGQTYEQYF. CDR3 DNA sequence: TGTGCCAGCAGTGTCCGGACAGGCCAAACCTACGAGCAGTACTTC.

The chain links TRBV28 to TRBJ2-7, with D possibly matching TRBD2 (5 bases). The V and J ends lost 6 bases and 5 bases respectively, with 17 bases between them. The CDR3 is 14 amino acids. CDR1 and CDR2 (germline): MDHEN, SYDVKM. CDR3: CASRTAPGRNEQYF. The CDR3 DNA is TGTGCCAGCAGAACGGCTCCGGGAAGGAACGAGCAGTACTTC.

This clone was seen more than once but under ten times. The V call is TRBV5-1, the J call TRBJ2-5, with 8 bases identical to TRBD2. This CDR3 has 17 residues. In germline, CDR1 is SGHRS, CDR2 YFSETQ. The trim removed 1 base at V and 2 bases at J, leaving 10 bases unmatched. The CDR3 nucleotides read TGCGCCAGCAGCTTGAGATCAACAGCGGGGGCACAAGAGACCCAGTACTTC. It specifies CASSLRSTAGAQETQYF.

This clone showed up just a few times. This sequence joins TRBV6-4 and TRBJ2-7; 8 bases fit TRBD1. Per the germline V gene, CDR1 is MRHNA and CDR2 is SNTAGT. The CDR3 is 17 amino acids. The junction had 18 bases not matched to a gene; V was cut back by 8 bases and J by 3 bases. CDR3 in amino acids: CASFVDRGRRPNYEQYF. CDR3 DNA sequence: TGTGCCAGCTTCGTAGACAGGGGACGCCGGCCGAACTACGAGCAGTACTTC.

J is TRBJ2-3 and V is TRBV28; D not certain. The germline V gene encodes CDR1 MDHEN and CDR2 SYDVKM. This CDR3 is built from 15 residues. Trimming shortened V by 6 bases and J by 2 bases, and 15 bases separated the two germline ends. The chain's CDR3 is CASSQQQQITDTQYF. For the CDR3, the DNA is TGTGCCAGCAGCCAACAGCAGCAAATCACAGATACGCAGTATTTT.

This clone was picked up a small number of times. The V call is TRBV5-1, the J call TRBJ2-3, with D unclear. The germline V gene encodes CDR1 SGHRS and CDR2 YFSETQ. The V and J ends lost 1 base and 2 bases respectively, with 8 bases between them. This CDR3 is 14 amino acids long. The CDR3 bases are TGCGCCAGCAGCTTGACGGCATTCACAGATACGCAGTATTTT. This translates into CASSLTAFTDTQYF.

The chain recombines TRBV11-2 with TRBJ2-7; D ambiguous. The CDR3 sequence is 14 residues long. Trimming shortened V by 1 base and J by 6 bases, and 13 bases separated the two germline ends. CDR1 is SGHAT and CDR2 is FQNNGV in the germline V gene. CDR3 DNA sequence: TGTGCCAGCAGCTTAGCGGTGACGGATATCGAGCAGTACTTC. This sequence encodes CASSLAVTDIEQYF.